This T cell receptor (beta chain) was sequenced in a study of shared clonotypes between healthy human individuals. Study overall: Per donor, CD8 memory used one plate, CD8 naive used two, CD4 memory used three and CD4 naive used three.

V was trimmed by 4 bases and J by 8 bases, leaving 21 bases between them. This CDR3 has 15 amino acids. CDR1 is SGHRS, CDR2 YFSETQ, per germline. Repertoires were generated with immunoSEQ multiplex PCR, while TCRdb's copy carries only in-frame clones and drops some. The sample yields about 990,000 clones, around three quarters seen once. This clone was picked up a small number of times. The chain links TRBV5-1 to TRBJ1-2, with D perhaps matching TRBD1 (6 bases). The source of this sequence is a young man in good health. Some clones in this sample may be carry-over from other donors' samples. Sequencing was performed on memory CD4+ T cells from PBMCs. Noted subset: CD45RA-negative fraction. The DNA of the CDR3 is TGCGCCAGCAGCGGGGGAACAGGGACCCATACAGGCTACACCTTC. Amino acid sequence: CASSGGTGTHTGYTF.